This T cell receptor (beta chain) is from a study of cytomegalovirus exposure and HLA in healthy donors. In the study overall: Earlier work reported some 110 million unique TCR beta sequences from 150 million to 200 million T cells.

PCR used 60 Vbeta primers and 13 Jbeta primers. Profiling relied on immunoSEQ multiplex PCR, and the TCRdb table lists in-frame clones only, not all of them. The sample consists of about 100,000 clones, roughly 76% of them appearing once. CDR3 size: 14 residues. Trimming took off 3 bases at V and 4 bases at J, with 12 bases between the two ends. The germline CDR1 and CDR2 sequences are SGHAT and FQNNGV. The sequencing sample was made of PBMCs. The clonotype was recovered from an older woman in good health and CMV-seropositive. The chain is built from TRBV11-2 and TRBJ1-1; possible D gene TRBD1, 6 bases. In nucleotides, the CDR3 is TGTGCCAGCAGCTTCGTGGCCAGGGGCACTGAAGCTTTCTTT. It yields the protein CASSFVARGTEAFF. Variable domain in full (rest from reference TRBV11-2 and TRBJ1-1): EAGVAQSPRYKIIEKRQSVAFWCNPISGHATLYWYQQILGQGPKLLIQFQNNGVVDDSQLPKDRFSAERLKGVDSTLKIQPAKLEDSAVYLCASSFVARGTEAFFGQGTRLTVV.